This T cell receptor beta chain was found in a study of human T cells and chemical hapten exposure. Across the study: Alopecia areata, totalis and universalis patients, mostly female, were included. Overall study findings and caveats: Relative to control repertoires, expanded TCRs gave rise to significantly more large CDR3 similarity clusters. The number of TCRs over 1 in 1000 frequency stayed unchanged after DPC.

This clonotype was detected ten times or more. Its antigen is as yet unknown. Time point given: patch test 3, about 24 weeks after DPC sensitization. The treatment: therapeutic diphenylcyclopropenone sensitization with weekly scalp DPC. V lost 6 bases and J lost 2; bases outside the gene matches: 8. The CDR3 is 15 residues long. Per germline, CDR1 DFQATT and CDR2 SNEGSKA (reference sequence). Separate cDNA molecules received unique molecular identifiers, which the library attached to them. TCRdb ran MiXCR on the RACE reads and lists one entry per CDR3 protein. Here the sample spans fewer than 80,000 distinct CDR3 sequences, 11% being singletons.

The sequencing here drew on whole blood, taken in connection with sensitization to the hapten diphenylcyclopropenone (DPC). The rearrangement joins TRBV20-1 to TRBJ2-2; 8 nucleotides match TRBD1. The sequence was obtained from a woman in her thirties with alopecia areata. Some clones in this sample may be carry-over from other donors' samples. In nucleotides, the CDR3 is TGCAGTGCAACGACAGGGGCAGGCAACACCGGGGAGCTGTTTTTT. The encoded protein is CSATTGAGNTGELFF.